What follows are 32 T cell receptor beta chains derived from one specimen sequenced in a study of blood T cell repertoires in COVID-19 (dated by TCRdb to 2020 to 2022). Receptor amplification or capture employed the immunoSEQ multiplex PCR assay. TCRdb provides this immuneACCESS table in a form limited to in-frame rearrangements. Some clones are lacking; in checked studies, under half of them reflect an unresolved V gene, and why the rest are absent is not known. The sample table lists about 220,000 clones, more than 85% of them with a count of one. Of the sample, 1.5% to 2% falls within the top ten clones. The sample was peripheral blood. Receptor source: a man in his forties with active or convalescent COVID-19.

V gene TRBV11-2 combines with J gene TRBJ2-1; 10 bases are a match to TRBD2. The CDR3 totals 16 residues. CDR1 and CDR2 (germline): SGHAT, FQNNGV. The junction had 4 bases not matched to a gene; V was cut back by 2 bases and J by 3 bases. Here the CDR3 reads CASSLLAGVLYNEQFF. CDR3 bases: TGTGCCAGCAGCTTACTAGCGGGGGTGCTCTACAATGAGCAGTTCTTC.

Here the CDR3 DNA reads TGTGCCAGCAGCTCCGGGGGGGGACACACAGATACGCAGTATTTT. It encodes CASSSGGGHTDTQYF. The chain has TRBV11-2 and TRBJ2-3, with 8 positions matching TRBD2. The length of the CDR3 is 15 residues. Per the germline V gene, CDR1 is SGHAT and CDR2 is FQNNGV. Trimming at V came to 4 bases and at J to 2 bases, leaving 5 bases not matched to a gene.

This chain joins TRBV2 and TRBJ1-1; D remains unclear. Trimming took off 6 bases at V and 4 bases at J, with 12 bases between the two ends. Germline V gene data show CDR1 as SNHLY and CDR2 as FYNNEI. This CDR3 has 13 residues. This chain's CDR3 is CASSGEGITEAFF. Written as DNA, the CDR3 is TGTGCCAGCAGCGGCGAGGGAATCACTGAAGCTTTCTTT.

This sequence joins TRBV5-1 and TRBJ2-3; weak D call: TRBD2 (6 bases). The CDR3 runs 14 residues. The germline V gene encodes CDR1 SGHRS and CDR2 YFSETQ. Trimming pared 5 bases from V and 2 bases from J, leaving 12 bases between. DNA for the CDR3: TGCGCCAGCAGAAGTGCGGGACCCACAGATACGCAGTATTTT. Translated, it gives CASRSAGPTDTQYF.

This clone was found a few times. The CDR3: CASSNTGGNTEAFF. CDR3 nucleotides: TGTGCCAGTAGTAATACAGGCGGGAACACTGAAGCTTTCTTT. V usage is TRBV19 and J usage is TRBJ1-1; tentatively, D is TRBD1 (5 bases). Trimming removed 4 bases from V and 1 base from J, with 10 bases in between. This CDR3 has 14 amino acids. Germline V CDR1 and CDR2: LNHDA, SQIVND (reference sequence).

The V and J genes are TRBV11-2 and TRBJ1-2; D unresolved. The CDR3 has 15 amino acids. V shed 1 base and J shed 4 bases, with 13 bases lying between them. Germline V gene lookup returns CDR1 SGHAT and CDR2 FQNNGV. CDR3: CASSLVPGLSYGYTF. As DNA, the CDR3 is TGTGCCAGCAGCTTAGTCCCAGGACTATCCTATGGCTACACCTTC.

The chain has TRBV28 and TRBJ1-5; no firm D call. Deletions cut 4 bases from V and 7 bases from J, with 20 bases between. Germline V gives CDR1 MDHEN, CDR2 SYDVKM. The CDR3 consists of 16 residues. CDR3 sequence reads: CASSYPSYRGAQPQHF. Here the CDR3 DNA reads TGTGCCAGCAGTTACCCCAGTTATCGGGGTGCCCAGCCCCAGCATTTT.

This clone came up once. The chain has TRBV3-1 (or the pseudogene TRBV3-2) and TRBJ1-2, with 7 bases fitting TRBD1. CDR1 and CDR2 from the germline V gene are LGHDT and YNNKEL (reference sequence). The CDR3 runs 15 residues. J lost 3 bases, V lost 2 bases, and 6 bases had no gene match. The CDR3 loop is CASSQLDRAHYGYTF. CDR3 DNA: TGTGCCAGCAGCCAATTAGACAGGGCCCACTATGGCTACACCTTC.

The V gene is TRBV5-1, the J gene TRBJ2-3; 7 bases map to TRBD2. The CDR3 extends over 16 amino acids. Germline loops: CDR1 SGHRS, CDR2 YFSETQ. V shed 0 bases, J shed 13 bases, and the junction held 17 bases outside the gene matches. CDR3 in amino acids: CASSLDPGETSRGEYF. CDR3 sequence (DNA): TGCGCCAGCAGCTTGGACCCGGGCGAAACCTCACGGGGGGAGTATTTT.

J is TRBJ1-6 and V is TRBV6-5, with TRBD1 matching 8 bases. The CDR3 has 15 residues. Germline values: CDR1 MNHEY, CDR2 SVGAGI. Trimming cost V 5 bases and J 7 bases; bases outside gene matches: 7. The CDR3 sequence: CASSRDRGWNSPLHF. The CDR3 region has the DNA TGTGCCAGCAGTCGAGACAGGGGTTGGAATTCACCCCTCCACTTT.

The rearrangement links TRBV4-1 to TRBJ1-2; 7 bases match TRBD1. The germline V gene encodes CDR1 MGHRA and CDR2 YSYEKL. J lost 1 base, V lost 3 bases, and 2 bases had no gene match. This CDR3 contains 14 residues. CDR3 sequence: CASSHGDSNYGYTF. CDR3 DNA: TGCGCCAGCAGCCATGGGGACAGTAACTATGGCTACACCTTC.

This clone has ten or more counts. The rearrangement joins TRBV19 to TRBJ1-5, with D unresolved. Looked up from germline, CDR1 is LNHDA and CDR2 is SQIVND (reference sequence). Between the trimmed V and J ends, which lost 1 base and 6 bases, there was a span of 16 bases. The CDR3 is made up of 16 amino acids. CDR3 DNA: TGTGCCAGTAGTATAGGGTTCTCGAGGGCCCCTCAGCCCCAGCATTTT. Its protein is CASSIGFSRAPQPQHF.

V is TRBV28 and J is TRBJ1-6, with 7 bases identical to TRBD1. The CDR3 is 14 amino acids. V shed 7 bases and J 10 bases; nucleotides not matched to a gene: 10. The germline gives CDR1 MDHEN, CDR2 SYDVKM. DNA of the CDR3: TGTGCCAGCACCCCAGACAGGGTCAGGTCACCCCTCCACTTT. Its translation is CASTPDRVRSPLHF.

This clone was detected once. The genes are TRBV2 and TRBJ2-7; TRBD1 agrees at 7 bases. Germline CDR1 is SNHLY and CDR2 is FYNNEI. The V segment lost 10 bases and the J segment 3 bases; nucleotides outside the gene matches: 9. The CDR3 is 13 amino acids. The CDR3 DNA reads as TGTGCCACATCCGGGACAGAGGTCTACGAGCAGTACTTC. It translates to CATSGTEVYEQYF. The whole variable domain, remainder taken from reference TRBV2 and TRBJ2-7, is EPEVTQTPSHQVTQMGQEVILRCVPISNHLYFYWYRQILGQKVEFLVSFYNNEISEKSEIFDDQFSVERPDGSNFTLKIRSTKLEDSAMYFCATSGTEVYEQYFGPGTRLTVT.

The rearrangement joins TRBV28 to TRBJ2-7, with TRBD2 identical over 12 bases. After removal of 8 bases from V and 4 bases from J, the junction contained 9 bases not matched to a gene. The CDR3 length is 15 residues. CDR1 is MDHEN and CDR2 is SYDVKM in the germline V gene. CDR3 coding DNA: TGTGCCAGCCGAACAGGACTAGCGGGGATATACGAGCAGTACTTC. Translating gives CASRTGLAGIYEQYF. The variable domain in full, completed from reference TRBV28 and TRBJ2-7, reads DVKVTQSSRYLVKRTGEKVFLECVQDMDHENMFWYRQDPGLGLRLIYFSYDVKMKEKGDIPEGYSVSREKKERFSLILESASTNQTSMYLCASRTGLAGIYEQYFGPGTRLTVT.

This chain joins TRBV5-1 and TRBJ2-1, with D possibly matching TRBD1 (7 bases). V was cut by 4 bases and J by 6 bases, with 17 bases left in between. CDR1 SGHRS and CDR2 YFSETQ come from the germline V gene. This CDR3 contains 15 residues. This chain's CDR3 is CASSAPAGGSNEQFF. The CDR3 DNA is TGCGCCAGCAGCGCGCCAGCAGGGGGGAGCAATGAGCAGTTCTTC.

The chain has TRBV28 and TRBJ2-2; 12 bases match TRBD1. V shed 2 bases and J 7 bases; nucleotides not matched to a gene: 5. Looked up from germline, CDR1 is MDHEN and CDR2 is SYDVKM. The CDR3 runs to 16 residues. The CDR3 sequence: CASSLMGQGAGGELFF. The CDR3 DNA follows: TGTGCCAGCAGTTTAATGGGACAGGGGGCCGGCGGGGAGCTGTTTTTT.

CDR3 nucleotides: TGCAGCGTTGCGGGGGGCCCCTACAATGAGCAGTTCTTC. Its protein is CSVAGGPYNEQFF. The chain links TRBV29-1 to TRBJ2-1; D might be TRBD2 (7 bases). Germline loops: CDR1 SQVTM, CDR2 ANQGSEA. This CDR3 spans 13 amino acids. The ends were cut back, 4 bases at V and 2 bases at J, with 9 bases in the middle.

The chain uses TRBV19 and TRBJ2-7, with D unresolved. Germline V CDR1 and CDR2: LNHDA, SQIVND (reference sequence). CDR3 size: 14 residues. The V end was cut by 5 bases, the J end by 3 bases, with 14 bases between. CDR3 sequence reads: CASSAQAYNYEQYF. The DNA of the CDR3 is TGTGCCAGTAGTGCCCAGGCTTATAACTACGAGCAGTACTTC.

This chain links TRBV10-3 with TRBJ2-5; D may be TRBD1 (5 bases). Germline V gene data show CDR1 as ENHRY and CDR2 as SYGVKD. Trimming took 3 bases from V and 5 from J, leaving 7 bases between them. This CDR3 has 12 residues. The CDR3 nucleotides are TGTGCCATCAGTGAAGCAGGGGAGACCCAGTACTTC. This encodes CAISEAGETQYF.

The chain combines TRBV12-3 or TRBV12-4 with TRBJ2-3, with a possible D match to TRBD1 (5 bases). The length of the CDR3 is 13 residues. V was shortened by 0 bases and J by 4 bases, with 5 bases between the two germline ends. CDR3 nucleotide sequence: TGTGCCAGCAGTTTAGCGGGGCCAGATACGCAGTATTTT. Protein product: CASSLAGPDTQYF.

The J gene is TRBJ1-1, the V gene TRBV11-2, with TRBD1 matching over 7 bases. Germline V gene lookup returns CDR1 SGHAT and CDR2 FQNNGV. V dropped 5 bases and J dropped 1; count of bases not matched to a gene: 7. CDR3 size: 15 residues. Here the CDR3 DNA reads TGTGCCAGCAGCCCCACCCGGACAGGGAACACTGAAGCTTTCTTT. It specifies CASSPTRTGNTEAFF.

This clone was recorded once. The chain combines TRBV29-1 with TRBJ1-1; 8 bases match TRBD1. The CDR3 is made up of 13 amino acids. CDR1 is SQVTM and CDR2 is ANQGSEA in the germline V gene. The V segment lost 7 bases and the J segment 0 bases; nucleotides outside the gene matches: 4. The CDR3 nucleotides read TGCAGCGCGGACAGGGCGGTGAACACTGAAGCTTTCTTT. As protein: CSADRAVNTEAFF.

The chain uses TRBV9 and TRBJ2-7; D possibly corresponds to TRBD1 (6 bases). Trimming took off 2 bases at V and 3 bases at J, with 15 bases between the two ends. CDR3 length equals 15 residues. CDR1 and CDR2 from the germline V gene are SGDLS and YYNGEE. CDR3 sequence (DNA): TGTGCCAGCAGCGTCGAACAGGGTGGGGGCTACGAGCAGTACTTC. The encoded protein is CASSVEQGGGYEQYF.

The rearrangement joins TRBV15 to TRBJ2-1; D may be TRBD2 (5 bases). The CDR3 extends over 14 amino acids. The V and J ends lost 0 bases and 7 bases respectively, with 10 bases between them. Germline CDR1 and CDR2: LNHNV and YYDKDF (reference sequence). CDR3 sequence: CATSRDGSGNEQFF. The CDR3 bases are TGTGCCACCAGCAGAGATGGGTCGGGAAATGAGCAGTTCTTC.

There are a few counts of this clone. This chain connects TRBV4-1 to TRBJ2-2; TRBD1 agrees at 9 bases. V trimming: 4 bases; J trimming: 2 bases; junction bases outside the gene matches: 2. The CDR3 length is 15 residues. From germline, CDR1 is MGHRA and CDR2 YSYEKL. CDR3 sequence (DNA): TGCGCCAGCAGCCCGGGACAGGGTAACACCGGGGAGCTGTTTTTT. Its translation: CASSPGQGNTGELFF.

The chain recombines TRBV21-1 with TRBJ1-3; TRBD1, the table's D call, lacks a check against the DNA. TRBV21-1 is given as a pseudogene. This CDR3 spans 15 amino acids. CDR3 sequence reads: CASVGQGDSGNTIYF. The CDR3 DNA reads TGTGCCAGCGTTGGACAGGGGGACTCTGGAAACACCATATATTTT.

The rearrangement uses TRBV14 and TRBJ2-3; 7 bases are a match to TRBD2. Per the germline V gene, CDR1 is SGHDN and CDR2 is FVKESK. The CDR3 runs to 14 residues. The J segment lost 6 bases and the V segment lost 4 bases, leaving 7 bases of the junction unmatched. Written as DNA, the CDR3 is TGTGCCAGCAGCCTTGGGACTATCGGGGATACGCAGTATTTT. It encodes CASSLGTIGDTQYF.

This clone was seen a single time. This chain uses TRBV6-5 with TRBJ2-5, with D possibly TRBD1 on 6 matching bases. CDR1 and CDR2 from the germline V gene are MNHEY and SVGAGI. The CDR3 loop spans 14 amino acids. Deletions cut 7 bases from V and 2 bases from J, with 14 bases between. DNA for the CDR3: TGTGCCAGCAACGGAGGACAGACTCAAGAGACCCAGTACTTC. It translates to CASNGGQTQETQYF.

The chain carries TRBV7-8 and TRBJ1-2, with 9 bases matching TRBD1. Germline V gene lookup returns CDR1 SGHVS and CDR2 FQNEAQ. The CDR3 runs 14 residues. The V and J ends lost 0 bases and 13 bases, in that order; junction bases with no gene match: 9. CDR3 nucleotides: TGTGCCAGCAGCTTAGCGAGGGCGGACAGGGGTTCCACCTTC. Translation: CASSLARADRGSTF. Variable domain in full (rest from reference TRBV7-8 and TRBJ1-2): GAGVSQSPRYKVAKRGQDVALRCDPISGHVSLFWYQQALGQGPEFLTYFQNEAQLDKSGLPSDRFFAERPEGSVSTLKIQRTQQEDSAVYLCASSLARADRGSTFGSGTRLTVV.

J is TRBJ1-5 and V is TRBV28; TRBD1 is a possible D gene (6 bases). This CDR3 contains 12 residues. CDR1 is MDHEN, CDR2 SYDVKM, per germline. With 4 bases removed from V and 5 bases from J, the gap between germline ends came to 6 bases. This CDR3 is CASSSGDQPQHF. The CDR3 bases are TGTGCCAGCAGTTCAGGGGATCAGCCCCAGCATTTT.

The rearrangement joins TRBV5-6 to TRBJ1-6; D ambiguous. Trimming removed 2 bases at V and 5 bases at J, with 11 bases between. Germline CDR1 and CDR2: SGHDT and YYEEEE. The CDR3 contains 15 residues. The CDR3 protein is CASSLQSLNNSPLHF. The CDR3 nucleotides are TGTGCCAGCAGCTTACAGTCCCTTAATAATTCACCCCTCCACTTT.